The 5 T cell receptor beta chains given below trace back to one sample, sequenced in a study of long-term antiretroviral therapy in people with HIV. Researchers report immunoSEQ v3.0 was run at survey level. TCRdb's copy holds only in-frame clones and misses some; the assay was immunoSEQ multiplex PCR. Of tens of thousands of clones listed, under 85% were seen once; the top ten hold 6.2%. Sequencing was performed on unsorted PBMCs, taken 1 year after starting antiretroviral therapy. Receptors originate from a man between 18 and 35 years old with HIV.

The chain links TRBV12-5 to TRBJ2-2; 10 positions match TRBD1. The ends lost 3 bases at V and 2 bases at J; junction bases unmatched: 9. Per the germline V gene, CDR1 is LGHNT and CDR2 is FRNRAP. This CDR3 contains 18 residues. This CDR3 is CASGFLLGQGINTGELFF. The CDR3 DNA sequence: TGTGCTAGTGGTTTCTTGCTGGGACAGGGGATAAACACCGGGGAGCTGTTTTTT. Drawing the rest from reference TRBV12-5 and TRBJ2-2, the complete variable domain is DARVTQTPRHKVTEMGQEVTMRCQPILGHNTVFWYRQTMMQGLELLAYFRNRAPLDDSGMPKDRFSAEMPDATLATLKIQPSEPRDSAVYFCASGFLLGQGINTGELFFGEGSRLTVL.

The chain couples TRBV19 to TRBJ1-5; no definite D call. Trimming stripped 8 bases from V and 1 base from J, with 12 bases between. The CDR3 has 14 amino acids. Germline CDR1 LNHDA, CDR2 SQIVND (reference sequence). The CDR3 DNA reads TGTGCCAGTGCTAATGGACGGAGCAATCAGCCCCAGCATTTT. It specifies CASANGRSNQPQHF.

The chain couples TRBV9 to TRBJ1-4, with D hard to call. Deletions cut 0 bases from V and 6 bases from J, with 12 bases between. This CDR3 has 15 residues. Germline V gene sequence: CDR1 SGDLS, CDR2 YYNGEE. The CDR3 DNA follows: TGTGCCAGCAGCGTAGGGGAGGGTTTTGATGAAAAACTGTTTTTT. Protein: CASSVGEGFDEKLFF.

The CDR3 reads CASSPPNPRGSTDTQYF. CDR3 DNA sequence: TGTGCCAGCTCACCACCGAATCCTCGCGGAAGCACAGATACGCAGTATTTT. V is TRBV18 and J is TRBJ2-3; no definite D call. The CDR3 totals 17 residues. CDR1 and CDR2 from the germline V gene are KGHSH and LQKENI. Deletions cut 0 bases from V and 0 bases from J, with 13 bases between.

The rearrangement links TRBV9 to TRBJ1-4; D may be TRBD1 (5 bases). Germline V CDR1 and CDR2: SGDLS, YYNGEE. CDR3 length: 15 amino acids. Trimming shortened V by 0 bases and J by 3 bases, and 9 bases separated the two germline ends. The CDR3 nucleotides are TGTGCCAGCAGCGTAGCCGGGGCGGCTAATGAAAAACTGTTTTTT. This sequence encodes CASSVAGAANEKLFF.